Below, 8 T cell receptor beta chains from the same sample are listed, as sequenced in a study of blood T cell repertoires in COVID-19. Assay: immunoSEQ multiplex PCR; the TCRdb copy retains only in-frame clones and omits some. The data show around 150,000 clones, more than 60% seen once. Sequences were obtained from peripheral blood. The receptors here all came from a woman in her forties or fifties with active or convalescent COVID-19.

The rearrangement joins TRBV4-3 to TRBJ2-2; TRBD2 is a possible D gene (7 bases). Trimming stripped 0 bases from V and 4 bases from J, with 18 bases between. CDR1 is LGHNA, CDR2 YSLEER, per germline. This CDR3 has 18 residues. CDR3 protein: CASSQDPLGGGSTGELFF. CDR3 in DNA: TGCGCCAGCAGCCAAGATCCGCTCGGGGGCGGGAGCACCGGGGAGCTGTTTTTT.

This clone was picked up many times. The V gene is TRBV13, the J gene TRBJ1-1; D is unclear. The CDR3 loop spans 13 amino acids. V gave up 5 bases and J gave up 5 bases, with 12 bases separating them. Germline V gives CDR1 PRHDT, CDR2 FYEKMQ (reference sequence). CDR3 DNA sequence: TGTGCCAGCAGCACGAGACCGGGTACTGAAGCTTTCTTT. It translates to CASSTRPGTEAFF. The full variable domain, with the rest looked up from reference TRBV13 and TRBJ1-1, is AAGVIQSPRHLIKEKRETATLKCYPIPRHDTVYWYQQGPGQDPQFLISFYEKMQSDKGSIPDRFSAQQFSDYHSELNMSSLELGDSALYFCASSTRPGTEAFFGQGTRLTVV.

CDR3: CASSMAGDQPQHF. Written as DNA, the CDR3 is TGTGCCAGTAGTATGGCGGGGGACCAGCCCCAGCATTTT. V and J are TRBV19 and TRBJ1-5; maybe TRBD1 (5 bases). The germline V and J ends were trimmed by 3 bases and 7 bases, with 10 bases remaining between them. The CDR3 is made up of 13 amino acids. The germline CDR1 and CDR2 sequences are LNHDA and SQIVND (reference sequence).

This CDR3 is CASSDRFTGYGYTF. As DNA, the CDR3 is TGTGCCAGCAGTGATCGTTTTACCGGGTATGGCTACACCTTC. The V call is TRBV25-1, the J call TRBJ1-2; D not resolved. Germline V gene lookup returns CDR1 MGHDK and CDR2 SYGVNS. Deletions cut 3 bases from V and 5 bases from J, with 13 bases between. The CDR3 is made up of 14 amino acids.

This clone has just a few counts. The genes are TRBV20-1 and TRBJ2-3; D perhaps matches TRBD1 (5 bases). The V gene's germline CDR1 is DFQATT and CDR2 SNEGSKA (reference sequence). The CDR3 has 17 residues. V lost 3 bases, J lost 4 bases, and 23 bases lay in between. The CDR3 nucleotides read TGCAGTGCTAGTTCTTTGAGTCTCGCAGGGTTCGCAGATACGCAGTATTTT. This sequence encodes CSASSLSLAGFADTQYF.

This chain joins TRBV25-1 and TRBJ1-2, with 8 bases fitting TRBD1. CDR1 and CDR2 from the germline V gene are MGHDK and SYGVNS. The junction had 4 bases not matched to a gene; V was cut back by 4 bases and J by 6 bases. The CDR3 is 13 amino acids. The CDR3 reads CASSVGDRHGYTF. The CDR3 coding sequence is TGTGCCAGCAGTGTGGGGGACAGGCATGGCTACACCTTC.

This clone was counted only a few times. The genes are TRBV6-5 and TRBJ1-1; D gene uncertain. CDR1 is MNHEY and CDR2 is SVGAGI in the germline V gene. This CDR3 has 15 amino acids. Trimming stripped 5 bases from V and 4 bases from J, with 17 bases between. CDR3 amino acids: CASSLSRHAGTEAFF. In nucleotides, the CDR3 is TGTGCCAGCAGTCTATCACGCCACGCAGGCACTGAAGCTTTCTTT.

V and J are TRBV19 and TRBJ1-5, with a possible D match to TRBD1 (5 bases). Deletions cut 8 bases from V and 2 bases from J, with 13 bases between. The CDR3 length is 14 residues. CDR1 is LNHDA, CDR2 SQIVND, per germline (reference sequence). This CDR3 reads CASQGMVGNQPQHF. CDR3 bases: TGTGCCAGTCAGGGAATGGTGGGCAATCAGCCCCAGCATTTT.